Listed here are 30 T cell receptor beta chains from one sample, sequenced in a study of early T cells in non-severe SARS-CoV-2 infection. A single record per CDR3 protein comes from TCRdb applying MiXCR to the 5' RACE reads. The sample contains 55,000 to 75,000 distinct CDR3 sequences, 8.5% to 9.5% of which appear only once. Sequences were obtained from whole blood. These receptors were taken from an adult who was a healthcare worker with PCR-confirmed SARS-CoV-2 infection or an uninfected control (not recorded which).

This clonotype was detected only a few times. V usage is TRBV4-2 and J usage is TRBJ2-3; D may match TRBD1 or TRBD2 (5 bases each). Between the trimmed V and J ends, which lost 1 base and 3 bases, there was a span of 14 bases. There are 16 residues in the CDR3. Germline V CDR1 and CDR2: LGHNA, YNFKEQ. The CDR3 loop is CASSQAGRRTTDTQYF. The DNA for the CDR3 is TGTGCCAGCAGCCAAGCTGGTAGGAGGACAACAGATACGCAGTATTTT.

This clonotype appeared many times. This chain uses TRBV20-1 with TRBJ2-3, with 10 positions matching TRBD1. The V segment lost 3 bases and the J segment 4 bases; nucleotides outside the gene matches: 7. The CDR3 contains 15 residues. Germline V lookup: CDR1 DFQATT, CDR2 SNEGSKA (reference sequence). CDR3 coding DNA: TGCAGTGCTAGTGTAGACAGGGGGCTGCCAGATACGCAGTATTTT. Its translation: CSASVDRGLPDTQYF.

This clonotype was observed a handful of times. The V gene is TRBV6-6, the J gene TRBJ2-1; D call uncertain. Trimming removed 7 bases at V and 2 bases at J, with 9 bases between. The germline CDR1 and CDR2 sequences are MNHNY and SVGAGI (reference sequence). CDR3 length equals 13 residues. CDR3 bases: TGTGCCAGCAACCGAAAGGCCTACAATGAGCAGTTCTTC. Its translation: CASNRKAYNEQFF.

This chain connects TRBV29-1 to TRBJ2-5; D might be TRBD2 (5 bases). V was pared by 7 bases and J by 2 bases, with 17 bases between. This CDR3 has 14 amino acids. The germline V gene has CDR1 SQVTM and CDR2 ANQGSEA. CDR3 in amino acids: CSAGRTTSQETQYF. Here the CDR3 DNA reads TGCAGCGCGGGGAGAACCACATCACAAGAGACCCAGTACTTC.

The V and J genes are TRBV2 and TRBJ2-5; no clear D gene. Germline-derived CDR1 and CDR2 are SNHLY and FYNNEI. Trimming cost V 7 bases and J 1 base, with 4 bases left between them. The CDR3 spans 11 residues. The DNA of the CDR3 is TGTGCCAGCAACATCCAAGAGACCCAGTACTTC. Protein product: CASNIQETQYF.

This clonotype was picked up a small number of times. The gene calls are TRBV5-1 and TRBJ2-7; 10 bases line up with TRBD1. This CDR3 contains 14 residues. V shed 3 bases and J 6 bases; nucleotides not matched to a gene: 6. Per germline, CDR1 SGHRS and CDR2 YFSETQ. The CDR3 loop is CASSSGTGEAEQYV. The CDR3 region has the DNA TGCGCCAGCAGCTCCGGGACAGGGGAAGCCGAGCAGTACGTC.

The sample holds many counts of this clonotype. The chain links TRBV9 to TRBJ2-5, with 10 bases aligning to TRBD2. V shed 0 bases and J 4 bases; nucleotides not matched to a gene: 9. CDR1 and CDR2 from the germline V gene are SGDLS and YYNGEE. The CDR3 has 17 residues. DNA of the CDR3: TGTGCCAGCAGCGTAGGGGAGCGGGGGGGCCTCAGAGAGACCCAGTACTTC. It yields the protein CASSVGERGGLRETQYF.

The chain carries TRBV11-2 and TRBJ2-4, with a possible D match to TRBD1 (5 bases). The V gene lost 5 bases and the J gene lost 0 bases, with 14 bases spanning the gap. The CDR3 loop spans 16 amino acids. Germline loops: CDR1 SGHAT, CDR2 FQNNGV. The CDR3 nucleotides read TGTGCCAGCAGCCAGGGATCCCTCGGAGCCAAAAACATTCAGTACTTC. Translated, it gives CASSQGSLGAKNIQYF.

This clonotype occurred a few times. The chain uses TRBV9 and TRBJ2-1; 10 bases line up with TRBD2. This CDR3 has 17 amino acids. From germline, CDR1 is SGDLS and CDR2 YYNGEE. J gave up 9 bases and V 1 base, and 13 bases lay outside the gene matches. CDR3 amino acids: CASSVSPVAGGLGEQFF. CDR3 sequence (DNA): TGTGCCAGCAGCGTATCTCCGGTAGCGGGGGGTTTAGGTGAGCAGTTCTTC.

This chain connects TRBV12-5 to TRBJ2-5; D possibly corresponds to TRBD1 (6 bases). V was clipped by 2 bases and J by 2 bases, with 9 bases between them. The CDR3 covers 14 residues. Germline V gives CDR1 LGHNT, CDR2 FRNRAP. The CDR3 loop is CASGLLGGQETQYF. The DNA for the CDR3 is TGTGCTAGTGGTTTGCTAGGGGGACAAGAGACCCAGTACTTC.

The chain couples TRBV12-3 or TRBV12-4 to TRBJ2-2, with D hard to call. Trimming removed 2 bases at V and 4 bases at J, with 8 bases between. CDR3 size: 14 residues. The CDR3 sequence is CASSLTVFTGELFF. CDR3 in DNA: TGTGCCAGCAGTTTAACAGTTTTCACCGGGGAGCTGTTTTTT.

V is TRBV2 and J is TRBJ2-2; no clear D. The CDR3 loop spans 16 amino acids. Germline CDR1 and CDR2: SNHLY and FYNNEI. V was clipped by 3 bases and J by 1 base, with 12 bases between them. CDR3 coding DNA: TGTGCCAGCAGTGAGGTGTATGCCGGGAACACCGGGGAGCTGTTTTTT. Residues: CASSEVYAGNTGELFF.

The rearrangement uses TRBV20-1 and TRBJ1-2; tentative D call: TRBD1 (5 bases). CDR1 DFQATT and CDR2 SNEGSKA come from the germline V gene (reference sequence). The CDR3 has 13 residues. Trimming took off 4 bases at V and 7 bases at J, with 16 bases between the two ends. The CDR3 is CSATGGSDSGYTF. CDR3 in DNA: TGCAGTGCTACCGGGGGATCGGACTCTGGCTACACCTTC.

This chain uses TRBV4-1 with TRBJ1-1, with TRBD1 as a possible D gene (5 bases). CDR3 length: 17 residues. V was trimmed by 1 base and J by 4 bases, leaving 19 bases between them. Germline values: CDR1 MGHRA, CDR2 YSYEKL. The CDR3 DNA reads TGCGCCAGCAGCCAAGTCTTGACCGGGACGGACCTCACTGAAGCTTTCTTT. Protein: CASSQVLTGTDLTEAFF.

In its sample, this clonotype was seen a few times. The chain is built from TRBV3-1 and TRBJ2-1; D is unresolved. V lost 3 bases to trimming and J lost 16 bases, with 22 bases between them. The CDR3 has 14 amino acids. Germline-derived CDR1 and CDR2 are LGHDT and YNNKEL (reference sequence). CDR3: CASSQRAMDVAPFF. CDR3 coding DNA: TGTGCCAGCAGCCAGAGAGCAATGGACGTAGCCCCTTTCTTC.

In this sample, this clonotype turned up a few times. V usage is TRBV7-6 and J usage is TRBJ1-1; unclear D gene. Looked up from germline, CDR1 is SGHVS and CDR2 is FNYEAQ. The CDR3 length is 13 residues. Trimming shortened V by 6 bases and J by 1 base, and 9 bases separated the two germline ends. The CDR3 region is CASRKTENTEAFF. CDR3 nucleotides: TGTGCCAGCAGAAAAACAGAGAACACTGAAGCTTTCTTT.

This clonotype occurred a few times. V usage is TRBV7-2 and J usage is TRBJ1-1; no definite D call. This CDR3 has 14 residues. Trimming took 4 bases from V and 0 from J, leaving 9 bases between them. Germline V gene data show CDR1 as SGHTA and CDR2 as FQGNSA. As DNA, the CDR3 is TGTGCCAGCAGCTCACAGTCCCTGAACACTGAAGCTTTCTTT. Residues: CASSSQSLNTEAFF.

Here the CDR3 reads CASSFHGSGVQYV. The DNA for the CDR3 is TGTGCCAGCAGTTTTCATGGGTCGGGCGTGCAGTACGTC. This sequence joins TRBV12-3 or TRBV12-4 and TRBJ2-7; unclear D gene. Deletions cut 3 bases from V and 9 bases from J, with 15 bases between. This CDR3 has 13 residues.

This clonotype has only a few counts. This chain links TRBV5-4 with TRBJ1-1; TRBD1 aligns across 12 bases. Trimming at V came to 4 bases and at J to 11 bases, leaving 9 bases not matched to a gene. This CDR3 has 14 residues. CDR1 is SGHNT, CDR2 YYREEE, per germline (reference sequence). CDR3 in amino acids: CASSPRDRGLGAFF. The CDR3 DNA follows: TGTGCCAGCAGCCCCCGGGACAGGGGGCTGGGGGCTTTCTTT.

This clonotype came up a few times. The CDR3 loop reads CAWSATGAPYSNQPQHF. Here the CDR3 DNA reads TGTGCCTGGAGTGCGACAGGGGCACCCTATAGCAATCAGCCCCAGCATTTT. V gene TRBV30 combines with J gene TRBJ1-5; TRBD1 aligns across 8 bases. Germline V gene data show CDR1 as GTSNPN and CDR2 as SVGIG (reference sequence). Germline trimming cut 1 base from V and 0 bases from J; bases unmatched to any gene: 8. The CDR3 consists of 17 residues.

This clonotype was counted a few times. This sequence joins TRBV6-1 and TRBJ1-2; D remains ambiguous. Trimming cost V 0 bases and J 4 bases, with 15 bases left between them. Per germline, CDR1 MNHNS and CDR2 SASEGT. The CDR3 spans 16 residues. CDR3 protein: CASSEARRSETYGYTF. The CDR3 DNA follows: TGTGCCAGCAGTGAAGCGCGCCGGTCGGAGACCTATGGCTACACCTTC.

The V and J genes are TRBV10-1 and TRBJ1-1, with 9 bases identical to TRBD1. Germline CDR1 reads WNHNN; CDR2 reads SYGVQD (reference sequence). V shed 5 bases and J 0 bases; nucleotides not matched to a gene: 4. This CDR3 comprises 15 residues. CDR3: CASSPGQGMNTEAFF. The CDR3 DNA sequence: TGCGCCAGCAGTCCGGGACAGGGAATGAACACTGAAGCTTTCTTT.

This clonotype turned up a few times. The chain uses TRBV4-2 and TRBJ2-3, with TRBD1 matching over 7 bases. Germline CDR1 and CDR2: LGHNA and YNFKEQ. The CDR3 loop spans 17 amino acids. V lost 0 bases to trimming and J lost 3 bases; unmatched junction nucleotides: 9. CDR3 protein: CASSQDLGTVGTDTQYF. CDR3 in DNA: TGTGCCAGCAGCCAAGATCTTGGGACAGTAGGGACAGATACGCAGTATTTT.

This clonotype turned up a few times. CDR3 sequence: CATSDPGDEQFF. The CDR3, as DNA: TGTGCCACCAGTGATCCAGGGGATGAGCAGTTCTTC. The chain links TRBV24-1 to TRBJ2-1, with D perhaps matching TRBD1 (6 bases). Trimming left V 3 bases short and J 8 bases short, with 7 bases between. In germline, CDR1 is KGHDR, CDR2 SFDVKD. There are 12 residues in the CDR3.

The gene calls are TRBV7-8 and TRBJ1-6, with a tentative D call TRBD1 (6 bases). Trimming removed 2 bases from V and 0 bases from J, with 11 bases in between. The CDR3 is 17 amino acids. Looked up from germline, CDR1 is SGHVS and CDR2 is FQNEAQ. As DNA, the CDR3 is TGTGCCAGCAGCTTAAGACAGGACACCTCCTATAATTCACCCCTCCACTTT. Amino acids: CASSLRQDTSYNSPLHF.

This clonotype occurred a few times. CDR3 loop: CSVESRGYGYTF. In DNA, the CDR3 is TGCAGCGTCGAGTCCAGAGGTTATGGCTACACCTTC. The rearrangement joins TRBV29-1 to TRBJ1-2, with D hard to call. Trimming cost V 6 bases and J 5 bases, with 13 bases left between them. The CDR3 has 12 amino acids. Germline values: CDR1 SQVTM, CDR2 ANQGSEA. Full variable domain (outside the CDR3, taken from reference TRBV29-1 and TRBJ1-2): SAVISQKPSRDICQRGTSLTIQCQVDSQVTMMFWYRQQPGQSLTLIATANQGSEATYESGFVIDKFPISRPNLTFSTLTVSNMSPEDSSIYLCSVESRGYGYTFGSGTRLTVV.

This clonotype was detected a few times. The chain is built from TRBV11-3 and TRBJ2-7; 12 bases fit TRBD2. J lost 2 bases, V lost 6 bases, and 8 bases had no gene match. The CDR3 contains 16 residues. The germline CDR1 and CDR2 sequences are SGHNT and YENEEA. CDR3 in DNA: TGTGCCAGCAGATGGAGACTAGCGGGGGTACCCTACGAGCAGTACGTC. It translates to CASRWRLAGVPYEQYV.

At least ten counts were recorded for this clonotype. The V call is TRBV5-1, the J call TRBJ2-3, with a tentative D call TRBD2 (6 bases). Trimming removed 4 bases from V and 0 bases from J, with 12 bases in between. The length of the CDR3 is 15 residues. From germline, CDR1 is SGHRS and CDR2 YFSETQ. Here the CDR3 DNA reads TGCGCCAGCAGCGGAGGGATATCGAGCACAGATACGCAGTATTTT. Its translation is CASSGGISSTDTQYF.

The gene calls are TRBV6-1 and TRBJ2-2, with D perhaps given as TRBD1 or TRBD2 (5 bases each). Trimming pared 7 bases from V and 4 bases from J, leaving 16 bases between. Germline V gives CDR1 MNHNS, CDR2 SASEGT. This CDR3 spans 15 amino acids. For the CDR3, the DNA is TGTGCCAGCAAGGGACCTAATAACCCCACCGGGGAGCTGTTTTTT. This sequence encodes CASKGPNNPTGELFF.

Ten or more counts support this clonotype. The DNA for the CDR3 is TGTGCCATCAGAAGTACAGGGGAGGAGACCCAGTACTTC. Encoded protein: CAIRSTGEETQYF. V and J are TRBV10-3 and TRBJ2-5, with 7 bases matching TRBD1. CDR1 is ENHRY, CDR2 SYGVKD, per germline. J was trimmed by 5 bases and V by 6 bases; bases with no gene match: 6. The CDR3 is 13 residues long.